The clone carrying this T cell receptor beta chain occurred once. Germline values: CDR1 SGHNT, CDR2 YENEEA. The CDR3 covers 15 residues. Trimming pared 1 base from V and 1 base from J, leaving 8 bases between. The entry originates in a study of blood T cell repertoires in COVID-19. Study as a whole: Whether acute or convalescent, the COVID-19 samples came from the United States, Italy and Spain. PBMCs, B-cell-depleted T cells, or T cells provided the cDNA or gDNA that made up the material.

Per the study methods: It was from reference gene primer amplification that nucleated cell counts were estimated. Profiling relied on immunoSEQ multiplex PCR, and the TCRdb table lists in-frame clones only, not all of them. That table supplies the V and J calls and clone size; D and trimming were determined from the DNA. The top ten hold around 4% of the sample, which has around 130,000 clones, 85% seen once. The chain employs TRBV11-3 and TRBJ2-1; a possible D gene is TRBD2 (6 bases). The sequence came from a man in his fifties or sixties with acute or convalescent COVID-19. The sample consisted of peripheral blood. The CDR3 loop is CASSLGRESYNEQFF. In nucleotides, the CDR3 is TGTGCCAGCAGCTTAGGGCGGGAATCCTACAATGAGCAGTTCTTC.